This T cell receptor beta chain was recovered during a study of blood T cell repertoires in COVID-19. Background on the study: The samples span acute and convalescent COVID-19 from the United States, Italy and Spain.

The germline V gene encodes CDR1 DFQATT and CDR2 SNEGSKA (reference sequence). The CDR3 is 10 amino acids. V was trimmed by 6 bases and J by 10 bases, leaving 12 bases between them. The table came from immunoSEQ multiplex PCR; TCRdb's copy has only in-frame clones and leaves some out. Among just over 150,000 clones listed, about nine tenths were seen once. V and J are TRBV20-1 and TRBJ1-1; D gene uncertain. The sequence was collected from a woman in her seventies with acute or convalescent COVID-19. The source material was peripheral blood. DNA of the CDR3: TGCAGTGCCTCGGGCAGCGGAGCTTTCTTT. This codes for CSASGSGAFF.